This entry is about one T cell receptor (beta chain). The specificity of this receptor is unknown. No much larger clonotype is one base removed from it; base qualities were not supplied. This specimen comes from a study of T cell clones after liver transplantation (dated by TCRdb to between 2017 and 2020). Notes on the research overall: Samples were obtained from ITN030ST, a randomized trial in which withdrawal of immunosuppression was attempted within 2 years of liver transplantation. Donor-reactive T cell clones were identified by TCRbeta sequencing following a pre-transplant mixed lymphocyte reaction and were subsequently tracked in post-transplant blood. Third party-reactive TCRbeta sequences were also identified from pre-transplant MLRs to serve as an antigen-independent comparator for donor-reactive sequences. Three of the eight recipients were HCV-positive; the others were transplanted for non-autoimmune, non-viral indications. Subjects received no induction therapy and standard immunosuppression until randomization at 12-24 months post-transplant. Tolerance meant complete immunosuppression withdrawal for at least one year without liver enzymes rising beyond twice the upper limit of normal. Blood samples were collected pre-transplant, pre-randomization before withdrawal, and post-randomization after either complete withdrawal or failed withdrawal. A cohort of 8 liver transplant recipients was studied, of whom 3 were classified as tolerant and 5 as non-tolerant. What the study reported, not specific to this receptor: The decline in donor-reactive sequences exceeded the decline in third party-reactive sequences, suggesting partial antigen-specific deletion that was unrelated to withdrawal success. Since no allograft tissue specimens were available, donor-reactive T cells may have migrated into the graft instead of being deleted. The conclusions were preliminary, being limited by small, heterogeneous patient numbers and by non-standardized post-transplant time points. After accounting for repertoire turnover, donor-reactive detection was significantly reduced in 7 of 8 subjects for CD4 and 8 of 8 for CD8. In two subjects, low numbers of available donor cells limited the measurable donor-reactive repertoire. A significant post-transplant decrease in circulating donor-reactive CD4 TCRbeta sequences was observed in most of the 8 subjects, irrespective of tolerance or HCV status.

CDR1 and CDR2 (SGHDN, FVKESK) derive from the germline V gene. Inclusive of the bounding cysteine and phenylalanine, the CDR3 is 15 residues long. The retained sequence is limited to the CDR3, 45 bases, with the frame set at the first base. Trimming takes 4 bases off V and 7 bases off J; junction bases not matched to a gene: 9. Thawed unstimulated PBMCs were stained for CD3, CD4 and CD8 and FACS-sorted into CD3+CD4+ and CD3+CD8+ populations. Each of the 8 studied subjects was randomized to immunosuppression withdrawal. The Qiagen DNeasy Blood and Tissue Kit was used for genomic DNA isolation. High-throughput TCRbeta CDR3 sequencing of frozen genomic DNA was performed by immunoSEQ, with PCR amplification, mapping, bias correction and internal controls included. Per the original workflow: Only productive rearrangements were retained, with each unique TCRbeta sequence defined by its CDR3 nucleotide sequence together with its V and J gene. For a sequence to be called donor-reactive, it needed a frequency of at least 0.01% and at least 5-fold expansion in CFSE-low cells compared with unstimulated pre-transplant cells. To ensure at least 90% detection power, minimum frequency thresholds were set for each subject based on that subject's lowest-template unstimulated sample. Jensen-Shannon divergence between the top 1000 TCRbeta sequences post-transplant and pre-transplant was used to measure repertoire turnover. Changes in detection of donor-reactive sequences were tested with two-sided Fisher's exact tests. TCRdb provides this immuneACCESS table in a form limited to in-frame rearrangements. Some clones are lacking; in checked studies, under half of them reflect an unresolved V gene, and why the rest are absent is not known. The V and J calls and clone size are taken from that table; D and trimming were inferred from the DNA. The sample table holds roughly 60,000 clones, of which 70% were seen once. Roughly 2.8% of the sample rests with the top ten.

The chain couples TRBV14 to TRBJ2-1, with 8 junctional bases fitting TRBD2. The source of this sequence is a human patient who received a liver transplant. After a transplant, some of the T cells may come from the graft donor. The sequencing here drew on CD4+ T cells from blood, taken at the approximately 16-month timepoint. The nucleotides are TGTGCCAGCAGCCTTGGGGCGGGAGGCAATAATGAGCAGTTCTTC. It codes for CASSLGAGGNNEQFF.